Listed below are T cell receptor beta chains from one sample, sequenced in a study of cytomegalovirus exposure and HLA in healthy donors. The repertoire was sequenced with immunoSEQ multiplex PCR; TCRdb's copy has only in-frame clones and lacks some. The sample lists 150,000 to 180,000 clones; over 60% were seen once. Sequencing input: PBMCs. These receptors all stem from a woman in her thirties or forties in good health and CMV-seronegative. Both conserved end residues are part of each CDR3. The D gene is left open where the match is weak. Not all rows give a size; the values are once, few, many and, for expanded clones, a class.

d_call | j_call | clone_size | v_call | cdr3_nt | cdr3_aa
TRBD2 | TRBJ2-7 | . | TRBV9 | TGTGCCAGCAGCGTACGGGAGGGCGAGCAGTACTTC | CASSVREGEQYF
. | TRBJ1-5 | . | TRBV5-6 | TGTGCCAGCAGCTTGGACGGCGGATCGCCCCAGCATTTT | CASSLDGGSPQHF
TRBD1 | TRBJ2-7 | . | TRBV6-6 | TGTGCCAGCGGGGATCCCCGGGACAGTGTCTACGAGCAGTACTTC | CASGDPRDSVYEQYF
. | TRBJ2-2 | . | TRBV18 | TGTGCCAGCTCATCAGGGACTGATTCCGGGGAGCTGTTTTTT | CASSSGTDSGELFF
TRBD2 | TRBJ2-3 | . | TRBV7-6 | TGTGCCAGCAGCCTAGTAGCGGGAGCGAGCACAGATACGCAGTATTTT | CASSLVAGASTDTQYF
TRBD2 | TRBJ2-3 | . | TRBV11-1 | TGTGCCAGCAGCTTAAGGGGTAGCGGGAGGTTAGATACGCAGTATTTT | CASSLRGSGRLDTQYF
. | TRBJ2-7 | . | TRBV6-5 | TGTGCCAGCAGTGTACAGGGAAGTGAGGAGTACTTC | CASSVQGSEEYF
. | TRBJ2-2 | . | TRBV9 | TGTGCCAGCAGCGCCGTCGGTCGGGGCACCGGGGAGCTGTTTTTT | CASSAVGRGTGELFF
TRBD2 | TRBJ2-2 | . | TRBV5-6 | TGTGCCAGCAGTCCTCCGGGACTAGCGGTGAGCACCGGGGAGCTGTTTTTT | CASSPPGLAVSTGELFF
TRBD1 | TRBJ2-3 | . | TRBV5-1 | TGCGCCAGCAGCTTGAATGGACAGGGGGAAACAGATACGCAGTATTTT | CASSLNGQGETDTQYF
. | TRBJ1-3 | . | TRBV7-9 | TGTGCCAGCAGCTTCGCCGGACAAACTCCTGGAAACACCATATATTTT | CASSFAGQTPGNTIYF
. | TRBJ2-7 | . | TRBV2 | TGTGCCAGCATGGGTCAGGGGAAGCACTACGAGCAGTACTTC | CASMGQGKHYEQYF
TRBD1 | TRBJ2-7 | . | TRBV7-2 | TGTGCCAGCAGTCGCACCGGGACAGGGGACTACGAGCAGTACTTC | CASSRTGTGDYEQYF
. | TRBJ1-4 | . | TRBV7-9 | TGTGCCAGCAGAAAGGGGCCCGGGGAAAAACTGTTTTTT | CASRKGPGEKLFF
TRBD2 | TRBJ2-1 | . | TRBV27 | TGTGCCAGCAACCTAGACCTAGCGGGAGCCTACAATGAGCAGTTCTTC | CASNLDLAGAYNEQFF
. | TRBJ1-5 | . | TRBV2 | TGTGCCAGCAGTGAAGGAGGGCGCCGGAACAATCAGCCCCAGCATTTT | CASSEGGRRNNQPQHF
TRBD1 | TRBJ2-6 | few | TRBV5-6 | TGTGCCAGCAGCTTCGGGACAGGCCCCTCTGGGGCCAACGTCCTGACTTTC | CASSFGTGPSGANVLTF
. | TRBJ1-6 | . | TRBV19 | TGTGCCAGTAGTACCAGGGGAGGGTCAGGAGCTTCACCCCTCCACTTT | CASSTRGGSGASPLHF
TRBD1 | TRBJ2-7 | once | TRBV6-1 | TGTGCCAGCAAAGCAACCGGGACAGGGGGCAGCGAGCAGTACTTC | CASKATGTGGSEQYF
TRBD2 | TRBJ2-3 | . | TRBV7-8 | TGTGCCAGCAACCGACTAGCGGGGTCCACAGATACGCAGTATTTT | CASNRLAGSTDTQYF
. | TRBJ2-7 | few | TRBV5-6 | TGTGCCAGCAGCTTTCGATTTGCGGGCTCATACGAGCAGTACTTC | CASSFRFAGSYEQYF
. | TRBJ2-5 | . | TRBV11-3 | TGTGCCAGCAGCTTCGGGGGGACACAAGAGACCCAGTACTTC | CASSFGGTQETQYF
. | TRBJ1-2 | . | TRBV25-1 | TGTGCCAGCAGAGATAAGACAGTTCATGGCTACACCTTC | CASRDKTVHGYTF
TRBD2 | TRBJ2-2 | . | TRBV29-1 | TGCAGCGCCGCTAGACTAGCGGGACCAAACCGGGGCACCGGGGAGCTGTTTTTT | CSAARLAGPNRGTGELFF
. | TRBJ1-5 | few | TRBV30 | TGTGCCTGGAGTGTACAGGGAAATCAGCCCCAGCATTTT | CAWSVQGNQPQHF
. | TRBJ2-1 | . | TRBV5-1 | TGCGCCAGCAGCCTATGGGAGACCTACAATGAGCAGTTCTTC | CASSLWETYNEQFF
. | TRBJ2-7 | . | TRBV5-1 | TGCGCCAGCAGCCTGGGCGGGCAGGGGAATTACGAGCAGTACTTC | CASSLGGQGNYEQYF
. | TRBJ1-2 | . | TRBV18 | TGTGCCAGCTCACCGACAGTCTATGGCTACACCTTC | CASSPTVYGYTF
TRBD2 | TRBJ2-3 | once | TRBV4-1 | TGCGCCAGCAGCTCACTCGGACTAGCGGGCACAGATACGCAGTATTTT | CASSSLGLAGTDTQYF
TRBD2 | TRBJ2-1 | . | TRBV5-4 | TGTGCCAGCAGCGGGTTGGGACTAGCGGGACGCAATGAGCAGTTCTTC | CASSGLGLAGRNEQFF
TRBD1 | TRBJ2-7 | . | TRBV5-1 | TGCGCCAGCAGCTTGTTAGGGCGGGACAGGGGGTCCTACGAGCAGTACTTC | CASSLLGRDRGSYEQYF
. | TRBJ2-7 | . | TRBV6-1 | TGTGCCAGCAGTGGGGCTTACGAGCAGTACTTC | CASSGAYEQYF
. | TRBJ1-4 | . | TRBV10-3 | TGTGCCATCACCCCCTCCCCGGCAGACACTGAAAAACTGTTTTTT | CAITPSPADTEKLFF
. | TRBJ2-6 | . | TRBV18 | TGTGCCAGCTCACCAGGTAGCTCTGGGGCCAACGTCCTGACTTTC | CASSPGSSGANVLTF
TRBD1 | TRBJ2-7 | . | TRBV10-3 | TGTGCCATCAGTGGACCGGACAGGGGAGGCTACGAGCAGTACTTC | CAISGPDRGGYEQYF
TRBD2 | TRBJ2-1 | . | TRBV7-9 | TGTGCCGGTCAACTAGCGGGAGGAACGGATGAGCAGTTCTTC | CAGQLAGGTDEQFF
TRBD1 | TRBJ1-6 | . | TRBV6-5 | TGTGCCAGCATAGGGACAGGGGGCGATTCACCCCTCCACTTT | CASIGTGGDSPLHF
. | TRBJ1-2 | . | TRBV7-8 | TGTGCCAGCACCGCAACGGGGGGCGAGGGCTACACCTTC | CASTATGGEGYTF
TRBD1 | TRBJ2-3 | . | TRBV10-1 | TGCGCCAGCAGTGGACAGGGGGGCACAGATACGCAGTATTTT | CASSGQGGTDTQYF
. | TRBJ2-7 | . | TRBV11-3 | TGTGCCAGCAGCTCTACAGGGACCCTCTCCTACGAGCAGTACTTC | CASSSTGTLSYEQYF
. | TRBJ1-1 | . | TRBV2 | TGTGCCAGCAGTGATCGACATAGGGGAAACACTGAAGCTTTCTTT | CASSDRHRGNTEAFF
. | TRBJ2-7 | few | TRBV5-1 | TGCGCCAGCAGCTTGGCCTGGGGACTCTACGAGCAGTACTTC | CASSLAWGLYEQYF
. | TRBJ1-6 | . | TRBV4-1 | TGCGCCAGCAGCCAGGTCGGGAATTCACCCCTCCACTTT | CASSQVGNSPLHF
TRBD1 | TRBJ1-6 | . | TRBV4-1 | TGCGCCAGCAGCCAATCCGTATCCAGGGGGCATTCACCCCTCCACTTT | CASSQSVSRGHSPLHF
TRBD2 | TRBJ2-5 | . | TRBV5-1 | TGCGCCAGCAGCTTGTGGCAGGGAGGGGAGACCCAGTACTTC | CASSLWQGGETQYF
TRBD1 | TRBJ2-7 | . | TRBV7-9 | TGTGCCAGCAGCTTTAGGACAGGGGGCGGAGACTACGAGCAGTACTTC | CASSFRTGGGDYEQYF
. | TRBJ2-3 | . | TRBV7-9 | TGTGCCAGCAGCTGGCTCGAAAGATCAGATACGCAGTATTTT | CASSWLERSDTQYF
. | TRBJ2-3 | . | TRBV28 | TGTGCCAGCAGAGGATGGAGCCCAGATACGCAGTATTTT | CASRGWSPDTQYF
. | TRBJ2-5 | . | TRBV7-9 | TGTGCCAGCAGCCGACAGACAGGGAGGGAGACCCAGTACTTC | CASSRQTGRETQYF
TRBD1 | TRBJ2-7 | . | TRBV7-9 | TGTGCCAGCAGCTTGCAGGGGGTAGGCTTCTACGAGCAGTACTTC | CASSLQGVGFYEQYF
. | TRBJ2-7 | . | TRBV6-5 | TGTGCCAGCAGTTACTCGGAGGGCTACGAGCAGTACTTC | CASSYSEGYEQYF
. | TRBJ1-2 | once | TRBV7-9 | TGTGCCAGCAGCTGGGGGGGGATAGAGATCACCTTC | CASSWGGIEITF